This T cell receptor (beta chain) was captured by sequencing in a study of OX40 agonist ivuxolimab in advanced cancers. Notes on the study in general: CD4+ and CD8+ blood T cells expanded clonally by week 6 at 0.1 to 3.0 mg/kg.

Measured with immunoSEQ multiplex PCR; TCRdb has only the in-frame clones, and not every one. Found here are some 66,000 clones, roughly 76% of them singletons; the top ten hold over 1.5%. CDR1 and CDR2 from the germline V gene are SGHVS and FQNEAQ. The germline V and J ends were trimmed by 5 bases and 5 bases, with 18 bases remaining between them. This CDR3 spans 16 amino acids. On this clone itself: The antigen is unknown.

The input for sequencing was CD4+ or CD8+ T cells sorted from blood, taken in a trial of the OX40 agonist ivuxolimab. The chain links TRBV7-8 to TRBJ1-4; D may be TRBD1 (5 bases). The TCR sequence derives from an adult with an advanced solid tumor such as melanoma, head and neck, liver or kidney cancer. CDR3 amino acids: CASSRTRGTLNEKLFF. CDR3 sequence (DNA): TGTGCCAGCAGCCGCACACGAGGGACCCTGAATGAAAAACTGTTTTTT.